A single sample gave rise to the 21 T cell receptor beta chains below, sequenced in a study of blood T cells in healthy people across ages. Alongside a J-beta primer mix, a sample-barcoded 5' primer served in a second PCR lasting 7 to 11 cycles. TCRdb fed the 5' RACE reads into MiXCR, producing one record per CDR3 protein. The sample contains about 1.4 million distinct CDR3 sequences, around 55% of which appear only once. Sequencing was carried out using blood. These receptors came from a man aged 18 to 30 in good health.

This chain connects TRBV2 to TRBJ2-5, with TRBD2 as a possible D gene (5 bases). The DNA end is more similar to TRBJ2-7, so the J call may be wrong. The CDR3 is 13 residues long. Germline V gene lookup returns CDR1 SNHLY and CDR2 FYNNEI. CDR3 in DNA: TGTGCCAGCAGTGATGAGGGTAAGAACGAGCAGTACTTC. Amino acid sequence: CASSDEGKNEQYF.

This clonotype showed up just a few times. The V call is TRBV28, the J call TRBJ1-6; the match to TRBD1 covers 8 bases. The V gene's germline CDR1 is MDHEN and CDR2 SYDVKM. CDR3 length equals 14 residues. V was clipped by 5 bases and J by 6 bases; unmatched bases: 3. Here the CDR3 DNA reads TGTGCCAGCAGTGGACAGGGAGCTAATTCACCCCTCCACTTT. It encodes CASSGQGANSPLHF.

The sample holds a few counts of this clonotype. The V and J genes are TRBV4-1 and TRBJ2-5; 7 bases match TRBD1. Germline loops: CDR1 MGHRA, CDR2 YSYEKL. V shed 3 bases, J shed 11 bases, and the junction held 18 bases outside the gene matches. The CDR3 extends over 16 amino acids. CDR3 region: CASSQDHDRALREQYF. CDR3 sequence (DNA): TGCGCCAGCAGCCAGGATCATGACAGGGCCCTCAGGGAGCAGTACTTC.

This clonotype has only one observation. This chain connects TRBV5-5 to TRBJ2-5, with TRBD1 matching 9 bases. The CDR3 extends over 15 amino acids. Germline loops: CDR1 SGHKS, CDR2 YYEKEE (reference sequence). J lost 5 bases, V lost 4 bases, and 9 bases had no gene match. The chain's CDR3 is CASSLQTGGGETQYF. The CDR3 DNA reads TGTGCCAGCAGCCTTCAGACAGGGGGAGGGGAGACCCAGTACTTC.

The genes are TRBV4-1 and TRBJ2-1; D gene ambiguous. V was clipped by 1 base and J by 7 bases, with 11 bases between them. CDR3 length: 14 amino acids. From germline, CDR1 is MGHRA and CDR2 YSYEKL. CDR3 protein: CASSQGITLNEQFF. DNA for the CDR3: TGCGCCAGCAGCCAAGGAATTACACTGAATGAGCAGTTCTTC.

The chain employs TRBV3-1 and TRBJ2-4, with D perhaps TRBD2 (6 bases). This CDR3 contains 15 residues. CDR1 is LGHDT and CDR2 is YNNKEL in the germline V gene (reference sequence). The V end was cut by 0 bases, the J end by 5 bases, with 11 bases between. As DNA, the CDR3 is TGTGCCAGCAGCCAAGATCGGGGGACCCAAAACATTCAGTACTTC. It encodes CASSQDRGTQNIQYF.

The gene calls are TRBV18 and TRBJ2-7; no definite D call. Between the trimmed V and J ends, which lost 8 bases and 10 bases, there was a span of 18 bases. The germline gives CDR1 KGHSH, CDR2 LQKENI. CDR3 length equals 12 residues. DNA for the CDR3: TGTGCCAGCGCACGGCCCCTTGAAGCCCAGTACTTC. Translating gives CASARPLEAQYF.

This clonotype was detected a few times. This chain uses TRBV10-3 with TRBJ1-1; D uncertain. The CDR3 spans 14 residues. V gave up 6 bases and J gave up 0 bases, with 11 bases separating them. In germline, CDR1 is ENHRY, CDR2 SYGVKD. The CDR3 spells CAISPDGMNTEAFF. As DNA, the CDR3 is TGTGCCATCAGCCCGGACGGTATGAACACTGAAGCTTTCTTT.

Only one count was recorded for this clonotype. One end of the junction fails to match germline, which may point to a read error. The CDR3 sequence is CASTPTGAGGGLFF. CDR3 bases: TGTGCCAGCACTCCCACCGGGGCCGGCGGGGGGCTGTTTTTT. This chain links TRBV12-3 or TRBV12-4 with TRBJ2-2; 7 positions match TRBD2. This CDR3 has 14 amino acids.

This clonotype was found once. The chain couples TRBV4-2 to TRBJ2-7; perhaps TRBD2 as D (7 bases). V was pared by 1 base and J by 2 bases, with 12 bases between. This CDR3 region has 15 residues. Germline values: CDR1 LGHNA, CDR2 YNFKEQ. The CDR3 loop is CASSQAAGATYEQYF. Written as DNA, the CDR3 is TGTGCCAGCAGCCAAGCGGCGGGGGCTACCTACGAGCAGTACTTC.

Many counts were recorded for this clonotype. CDR3 protein: CASSLGSREQYF. The CDR3, as DNA: TGTGCCAGCAGCTTAGGGTCCCGTGAGCAGTACTTC. The rearrangement uses TRBV7-2 and TRBJ2-7; D is ambiguous. V was trimmed by 1 base and J by 7 bases, leaving 8 bases between them. The CDR3 loop spans 12 amino acids. Germline-derived CDR1 and CDR2 are SGHTA and FQGNSA. The whole variable domain, filled in from reference TRBV7-2 and TRBJ2-7, reads GAGVSQSPSNKVTEKGKDVELRCDPISGHTALYWYRQSLGQGLEFLIYFQGNSAPDKSGLPSDRFSAERTGGSVSTLTIQRTQQEDSAVYLCASSLGSREQYFGPGTRLTVT.

V gene TRBV4-1 combines with J gene TRBJ1-1, with a possible D match to TRBD1 (6 bases). V lost 0 bases to trimming and J lost 0 bases, with 11 bases between them. Germline values: CDR1 MGHRA, CDR2 YSYEKL. The CDR3 loop spans 16 amino acids. The CDR3 DNA reads TGCGCCAGCAGCCAAGACGGGGGCGTCATGAACACTGAAGCTTTCTTT. Protein product: CASSQDGGVMNTEAFF.

This clonotype has just a few counts. The J gene is TRBJ2-1, the V gene TRBV20-1, with D perhaps TRBD2 (6 bases). This CDR3 is 13 amino acids long. Per germline, CDR1 DFQATT and CDR2 SNEGSKA (reference sequence). V was pared by 4 bases and J by 6 bases, with 13 bases between. The CDR3 DNA reads TGCAGTGCTACGGACGGCGGGGCCAATGAGCAGTTCTTC. The encoded protein is CSATDGGANEQFF.

This chain links TRBV7-2 with TRBJ1-2; D is unresolved. Deletions cut 1 base from V and 5 bases from J, with 11 bases between. The CDR3 contains 14 residues. Looked up from germline, CDR1 is SGHTA and CDR2 is FQGNSA. In nucleotides, the CDR3 is TGTGCCAGCAGCTTAGAGGCACAAATTTATGGCTACACCTTC. Protein product: CASSLEAQIYGYTF.

This chain connects TRBV2 to TRBJ2-1; a weak D match, TRBD1 (6 bases). The V gene's germline CDR1 is SNHLY and CDR2 FYNNEI. There are 13 residues in the CDR3. V lost 7 bases to trimming and J lost 9 bases, with 16 bases between them. The CDR3: CASTLGGLGEQFF. CDR3 nucleotide sequence: TGTGCCAGCACACTAGGGGGTTTGGGTGAGCAGTTCTTC.

The rearrangement links TRBV20-1 to TRBJ2-3; D possibly matches TRBD1 or TRBD2 (5 bases each). This CDR3 has 14 residues. The V gene lost 3 bases and the J gene lost 1 base, with 11 bases spanning the gap. Germline V gene data show CDR1 as DFQATT and CDR2 as SNEGSKA (reference sequence). This CDR3 is CSARGRAGTDTQYF. In nucleotides, the CDR3 is TGCAGTGCTAGGGGACGAGCGGGCACAGATACGCAGTATTTT.

The genes are TRBV2 and TRBJ2-3, with unresolved D. The CDR3 has 16 residues. V was shortened by 4 bases and J by 5 bases, with 19 bases between the two germline ends. Germline V lookup: CDR1 SNHLY, CDR2 FYNNEI. The CDR3 coding sequence is TGTGCCAGCAGTGTCCCCCTTGCGCAGTTTGAAGATACGCAGTATTTT. Protein: CASSVPLAQFEDTQYF.

The CDR3 here is CSALRGTGLGPLHF. The CDR3 region has the DNA TGCAGTGCCCTGCGGGGGACAGGCTTAGGACCCCTCCACTTT. The genes are TRBV20-1 and TRBJ1-6; 8 nucleotides line up with TRBD1. Germline V gene sequence: CDR1 DFQATT, CDR2 SNEGSKA (reference sequence). This CDR3 comprises 14 residues. V gave up 6 bases and J gave up 12 bases; unmatched junction bases: 13.

The rearrangement joins TRBV20-1 to TRBJ2-3, with 9 nucleotides matching TRBD1. The length of the CDR3 is 15 residues. The V gene end was trimmed by 6 bases and the J gene end by 4 bases; junction bases not matched to a gene: 11. In germline, CDR1 is DFQATT, CDR2 SNEGSKA (reference sequence). CDR3 in DNA: TGCAGTGCCAGCCCGGGACAGGGTGGTCCAGATACGCAGTATTTT. Its translation is CSASPGQGGPDTQYF.

Note on this clonotype: Its ends do not fully match the called genes, so a read error is possible. This rearrangement joins TRBV27 to TRBJ2-2; 12 nucleotides line up with TRBD1. Germline lookup yields CDR1 MNHEY and CDR2 SMNVEV (reference sequence). The CDR3 has 18 amino acids. CDR3 in DNA: TGTACCAGCAGGCTTAGGGGACAGGGGGCGTGGATCACCGGGGAGCTGTTTTTT. This codes for CTSRLRGQGAWITGELFF.

The chain couples TRBV27 to TRBJ1-2; weak D call: TRBD1 (6 bases). Trimming took off 2 bases at V and 11 bases at J, with 21 bases between the two ends. This CDR3 contains 15 residues. Germline V gene data show CDR1 as MNHEY and CDR2 as SMNVEV (reference sequence). DNA of the CDR3: TGTGCCAGCAGTTTAAGTCCGGGCCAGGGGATATTATACACCTTC. The encoded protein is CASSLSPGQGILYTF.